One and the same sample provided the 19 T cell receptor beta chains below, sequenced in a study of identifying expanded T cells in peripheral blood. Produced via immunoSEQ multiplex PCR; TCRdb's table is partial and in-frame only. The repertoire consists of about 80,000 clones, with 70% to 90% occurring once and the leading ten covering 15% to 20%. Sequencing was performed on blood. The receptors come from a person aged 18-69 years in good health.

The V and J genes are TRBV7-2 and TRBJ2-7; 7 bases align to TRBD1. The CDR3 is 17 amino acids. V was pared by 5 bases and J by 1 base, with 14 bases of the junction left unmatched. Germline-derived CDR1 and CDR2 are SGHTA and FQGNSA. Here the CDR3 DNA reads TGTGCCAGCAGCATGCTCTCCGGGACAGCTGCGTCCTACGAGCAGTACTTC. Encoded protein: CASSMLSGTAASYEQYF.

The rearrangement links TRBV6-4 to TRBJ1-4; a possible D gene is TRBD1 (6 bases). The CDR3 loop spans 17 amino acids. Trimming removed 6 bases from V and 13 bases from J, with 30 bases in between. Germline CDR1 is MRHNA and CDR2 is SNTAGT. CDR3 region: CASSRGRRGHPLNRLFF. In DNA, the CDR3 is TGTGCCAGCAGCCGGGGTCGTCGGGGACATCCTTTGAATAGACTGTTTTTT.

The J gene is TRBJ2-2, the V gene TRBV7-2, with 14 bases matching TRBD2. V was pared by 5 bases and J by 3 bases, with 8 bases of the junction left unmatched. The CDR3 runs to 18 residues. Germline loops: CDR1 SGHTA, CDR2 FQGNSA. The CDR3 is CASSRPGLAGGHTGELFF. CDR3 coding DNA: TGTGCCAGCAGCCGCCCAGGACTAGCGGGGGGCCACACCGGGGAGCTGTTTTTT.

The chain carries TRBV19 and TRBJ1-1; no clear D gene. CDR3 length: 14 residues. The germline gives CDR1 LNHDA, CDR2 SQIVND (reference sequence). Trimming took off 3 bases at V and 1 base at J, with 9 bases between the two ends. The CDR3 nucleotides read TGTGCCAGTAGTATGAGCCTGGGGAACACTGAAGCTTTCTTT. Its translation is CASSMSLGNTEAFF.

The V call is TRBV14, the J call TRBJ1-5; D might be TRBD1 (5 bases). Germline assignment: CDR1 SGHDN and CDR2 FVKESK. V lost 1 base, J lost 5 bases, and 6 bases lay in between. This CDR3 is built from 13 residues. The CDR3 nucleotides read TGTGCCAGCAGCCAAGGGGGGGATCAGCCCCAGCATTTT. Amino acids: CASSQGGDQPQHF.

A single count supports this clone. This sequence joins TRBV5-6 and TRBJ1-2, with D possibly TRBD1 on 6 matching bases. The CDR3 length is 14 residues. Per germline, CDR1 SGHDT and CDR2 YYEEEE. The ends were cut back, 2 bases at V and 4 bases at J, with 12 bases in the middle. This CDR3 is CASSLQGEGYGYTF. The CDR3 DNA reads as TGTGCCAGCAGCTTACAGGGTGAAGGCTATGGCTACACCTTC.

The rearrangement joins TRBV7-2 to TRBJ2-3; D perhaps matches TRBD1 (5 bases). Germline loops: CDR1 SGHTA, CDR2 FQGNSA. The CDR3 has 14 residues. The V and J ends lost 0 bases and 3 bases respectively, with 7 bases between them. In DNA, the CDR3 is TGTGCCAGCAGCTTAGCTCAGGGTACAGATACGCAGTATTTT. Its translation: CASSLAQGTDTQYF.

The CDR3 DNA reads TGTGCCACCAGCAGCTGGGGGGACTCCTACGAGCAGTACTTC. Amino acids: CATSSWGDSYEQYF. This chain uses TRBV15 with TRBJ2-7; maybe TRBD2 (6 bases). The CDR3 contains 14 residues. The V gene lost 3 bases and the J gene lost 0 bases, with 9 bases spanning the gap. The germline CDR1 and CDR2 sequences are LNHNV and YYDKDF (reference sequence). Based on the CDR3 plus reference TRBV15 and TRBJ2-7, the full variable domain is DAMVIQNPRYQVTQFGKPVTLSCSQTLNHNVMYWYQQKSSQAPKLLFHYYDKDFNNEADTPDNFQSRRPNTSFCFLDIRSPGLGDTAMYLCATSSWGDSYEQYFGPGTRLTVT.

The genes are TRBV7-9 and TRBJ1-4; D is ambiguous. The CDR3 consists of 15 residues. Deletions cut 5 bases from V and 4 bases from J, with 14 bases between. CDR1 and CDR2 from the germline V gene are SEHNR and FQNEAQ (reference sequence). The CDR3 region has the DNA TGTGCCAGCAGCAAAAGTGCACAGCGTAATGAAAAACTGTTTTTT. It specifies CASSKSAQRNEKLFF.

The V call is TRBV6-6, the J call TRBJ1-4; no clear D gene. The V gene lost 6 bases and the J gene lost 0 bases, with 14 bases spanning the gap. The V gene's germline CDR1 is MNHNY and CDR2 SVGAGI (reference sequence). The CDR3 has 16 residues. In DNA form, the CDR3 reads TGTGCCAGCAGCCGCCTCTGGTCCGCAACTAATGAAAAACTGTTTTTT. Its translation is CASSRLWSATNEKLFF.

This chain links TRBV7-8 with TRBJ2-1; D not certain. Trimming stripped 2 bases from V and 4 bases from J, with 6 bases between. The CDR3 has 13 residues. Germline V gene lookup returns CDR1 SGHVS and CDR2 FQNEAQ. The CDR3 coding sequence is TGTGCCAGCAGCTTAACCCAGTACAATGAGCAGTTCTTC. Protein: CASSLTQYNEQFF.

The V and J genes are TRBV2 and TRBJ2-1; 7 nucleotides align to TRBD2. V shed 11 bases and J 3 bases; nucleotides not matched to a gene: 4. Germline V gene lookup returns CDR1 SNHLY and CDR2 FYNNEI. The CDR3 has 12 amino acids. CDR3: CAGGGSYNEQFF. The CDR3 DNA sequence: TGTGCCGGTGGCGGGAGCTACAATGAGCAGTTCTTC.

This clone has only one observation. The chain carries TRBV6-1 and TRBJ2-1, with D maybe TRBD1 (6 bases). This CDR3 is 16 amino acids long. CDR1 MNHNS and CDR2 SASEGT come from the germline V gene. The V and J ends lost 3 bases and 1 base respectively, with 13 bases between them. Here the CDR3 DNA reads TGTGCCAGCAGTGACAGGGGTCCAGGATCCTACAATGAGCAGTTCTTC. Amino acids: CASSDRGPGSYNEQFF.

The chain joins TRBV9 to TRBJ1-2, with a possible D match to TRBD1 (5 bases). Looked up from germline, CDR1 is SGDLS and CDR2 is YYNGEE. There are 13 residues in the CDR3. Trimming removed 5 bases at V and 8 bases at J, with 16 bases between. Here the CDR3 DNA reads TGTGCCAGCAGTCTCCGTGACAGTTCGGGCTACACCTTC. Protein product: CASSLRDSSGYTF.

This clone was observed a single time. The V call is TRBV5-1, the J call TRBJ2-3, with D possibly matching TRBD2 (6 bases). CDR3 length: 15 amino acids. In germline, CDR1 is SGHRS, CDR2 YFSETQ. V lost 0 bases, J lost 1 base, and 9 bases lay in between. The CDR3 sequence is CASSLDPGGTDTQYF. CDR3 DNA: TGCGCCAGCAGCTTGGACCCGGGAGGCACAGATACGCAGTATTTT.

The chain has TRBV7-6 and TRBJ2-1, with D perhaps matching TRBD1 or TRBD2 (5 bases each). Trimming took off 5 bases at V and 16 bases at J, with 30 bases between the two ends. Germline CDR1 and CDR2: SGHVS and FNYEAQ. The CDR3 runs to 16 residues. CDR3 in DNA: TGTGCCAGCAGCCCGACCCGGGACGACCCCTCGGTGAAGTTATTCTTC. Translating it yields CASSPTRDDPSVKLFF.

J is TRBJ2-1 and V is TRBV5-4, with TRBD1 matching over 7 bases. The germline V gene has CDR1 SGHNT and CDR2 YYREEE (reference sequence). V was clipped by 0 bases and J by 9 bases; unmatched bases: 9. The CDR3 loop spans 15 amino acids. CDR3 sequence: CASSLAGQRYAEQFF. As DNA, the CDR3 is TGTGCCAGCAGCTTGGCGGGACAGAGGTACGCTGAGCAGTTCTTC.

The chain has TRBV15 and TRBJ1-5; the D gene is possibly TRBD1 (5 bases). The V end lost 0 bases, the J end lost 4 bases, and 13 bases lay between the germline ends. Germline V lookup: CDR1 LNHNV, CDR2 YYDKDF (reference sequence). This CDR3 has 16 residues. Here the CDR3 reads CATSRDLIRGNQPQHF. The CDR3 nucleotides are TGTGCCACCAGCAGAGATCTAATTCGGGGGAATCAGCCCCAGCATTTT.

The chain is built from TRBV4-1 and TRBJ1-4, with D maybe TRBD1 (6 bases). The CDR3 spans 17 residues. Germline CDR1 MGHRA, CDR2 YSYEKL. Trimming cost V 6 bases and J 0 bases, with 17 bases left between them. The CDR3 DNA reads as TGCGCCAGCAGTAGGCAGGGGTCGCGGCCAACTAATGAAAAACTGTTTTTT. This sequence encodes CASSRQGSRPTNEKLFF.